These 22 T cell receptor beta chains originate from one sample sequenced in a study of T cells after posttransplantation cyclophosphamide. The protocol was immunoSEQ multiplex PCR, while the TCRdb copy is restricted to in-frame clones and leaves out a portion. The data show about 21,000 clones, with nearly 99% seen just once and around 0.15% held by the top ten. Material for sequencing was naive CD8+ T cells sorted from PBMCs. Receptor source: a man in his forties in good health, CMV-negative, and a related stem cell transplant donor.

The gene calls are TRBV5-1 and TRBJ2-5; a possible D gene is TRBD2 (5 bases). V lost 2 bases to trimming and J lost 3 bases, with 14 bases between them. From germline, CDR1 is SGHRS and CDR2 YFSETQ. The CDR3 is made up of 15 amino acids. This CDR3 reads CASSFLSGLKETQYF. CDR3 DNA: TGCGCCAGCAGCTTTTTGTCAGGACTTAAAGAGACCCAGTACTTC.

The J gene is TRBJ1-1, the V gene TRBV27, with D possibly TRBD1 on 5 matching bases. V was cut by 3 bases and J by 0 bases, with 11 bases left in between. The V gene's germline CDR1 is MNHEY and CDR2 SMNVEV (reference sequence). This CDR3 has 15 amino acids. DNA of the CDR3: TGTGCCAGCAGTTTTGGGGGGGGTATGAACACTGAAGCTTTCTTT. Encoded protein: CASSFGGGMNTEAFF.

The chain has TRBV4-1 and TRBJ2-1; D is unclear. V dropped 0 bases and J dropped 8 bases, with 5 bases sitting between them. The CDR3 sequence is 12 residues long. The germline gives CDR1 MGHRA, CDR2 YSYEKL. In DNA form, the CDR3 reads TGCGCCAGCAGCCAAGATACGGATGAGCAGTTCTTC. Its translation is CASSQDTDEQFF.

CDR3 sequence reads: CASSFDRGGGAFF. In nucleotides, the CDR3 is TGTGCCAGCAGTTTCGACAGGGGCGGGGGAGCTTTCTTT. The chain recombines TRBV27 with TRBJ1-1; TRBD1 agrees at 8 bases. Per the germline V gene, CDR1 is MNHEY and CDR2 is SMNVEV (reference sequence). The CDR3 is 13 residues long. J lost 10 bases, V lost 3 bases, and 7 bases had no gene match.

The CDR3 protein is CASNSVGDIQYF. CDR3 bases: TGTGCCAGCAACTCCGTCGGGGACATTCAGTACTTC. The genes are TRBV28 and TRBJ2-4, with D possibly being TRBD2 (5 bases). Germline V CDR1 and CDR2: MDHEN, SYDVKM. Trimming took 7 bases from V and 8 from J, leaving 12 bases between them. CDR3 length equals 12 residues.

The chain combines TRBV7-9 with TRBJ2-7; TRBD2 matches at 11 bases. With V trimmed by 1 base and J by 5 bases, 4 bases remained unmatched. Germline V gene lookup returns CDR1 SEHNR and CDR2 FQNEAQ (reference sequence). This CDR3 is built from 15 residues. As DNA, the CDR3 is TGTGCCAGCAGCTTAGTACTAGCGGGAGAGAACGAGCAGTACTTC. This translates into CASSLVLAGENEQYF.

V is TRBV7-6 and J is TRBJ2-1, with TRBD2 as a possible D gene (6 bases). V lost 1 base to trimming and J lost 1 base, with 11 bases between them. In germline, CDR1 is SGHVS, CDR2 FNYEAQ. This CDR3 region has 16 residues. CDR3: CASSLERRDSYNEQFF. The CDR3 DNA reads as TGTGCCAGCAGCTTAGAAAGGCGGGATTCCTACAATGAGCAGTTCTTC.

The chain has TRBV28 and TRBJ2-7; 9 nucleotides line up with TRBD1. V was clipped by 6 bases and J by 7 bases; unmatched bases: 10. In germline, CDR1 is MDHEN, CDR2 SYDVKM. The CDR3 loop spans 14 amino acids. The CDR3 loop reads CASRDLQGAQEQYF. CDR3 nucleotides: TGTGCCAGCAGGGATTTACAGGGGGCTCAGGAGCAGTACTTC.

V is TRBV27 and J is TRBJ2-1; TRBD2 agrees at 7 bases. The CDR3 is made up of 15 amino acids. Germline CDR1 MNHEY, CDR2 SMNVEV (reference sequence). With V trimmed by 7 bases and J by 0 bases, 6 bases remained unmatched. DNA for the CDR3: TGTGCCAGCACCTCGGGGGGAAGCTCCTACAATGAGCAGTTCTTC. It codes for CASTSGGSSYNEQFF.

V is TRBV25-1 and J is TRBJ2-7; unclear D gene. Germline-derived CDR1 and CDR2 are MGHDK and SYGVNS. This CDR3 is built from 11 residues. V lost 5 bases and J lost 3, with 5 bases in between. Written as DNA, the CDR3 is TGTGCCAGCAGTTCCGGCTACGAGCAGTACTTC. It is translated as CASSSGYEQYF.

V is TRBV19 and J is TRBJ2-7; 8 bases line up with TRBD1. Germline V gene data show CDR1 as LNHDA and CDR2 as SQIVND (reference sequence). V trimming: 10 bases; J trimming: 5 bases; junction bases outside the gene matches: 10. The CDR3 length is 13 residues. CDR3 loop: CATKMQGAHEQYF. The CDR3 nucleotides read TGTGCCACCAAAATGCAGGGGGCCCACGAGCAGTACTTC.

The genes are TRBV6-6 and TRBJ2-1; 8 bases are a match to TRBD1. Germline V gene lookup returns CDR1 MNHNY and CDR2 SVGAGI (reference sequence). The CDR3 is made up of 15 amino acids. V lost 2 bases and J lost 7; bases outside the gene matches: 7. The CDR3 DNA sequence: TGTGCCAGCAGTTACCTGACAGGGGCTGGGAATGAGCAGTTCTTC. Amino acid sequence: CASSYLTGAGNEQFF.

The chain combines TRBV11-3 with TRBJ2-3, with D maybe TRBD2 (5 bases). Germline loops: CDR1 SGHNT, CDR2 YENEEA. The CDR3 spans 15 residues. V was shortened by 7 bases and J by 4 bases, with 18 bases between the two germline ends. The CDR3: CASKDSFRDPDTQYF. The CDR3 DNA reads as TGTGCCAGCAAAGATTCATTCCGGGATCCAGATACGCAGTATTTT. The full variable domain, in which reference TRBV11-3 and TRBJ2-3 provide the parts outside the CDR3, is EAGVVQSPRYKIIEKKQPVAFWCNPISGHNTLYWYLQNLGQGPELLIRYENEEAVDDSQLPKDRFSAERLKGVDSTLKIQPAELGDSAVYLCASKDSFRDPDTQYFGPGTRLTVL.

A single count supports this clone. V gene TRBV5-1 combines with J gene TRBJ2-7, with D maybe TRBD2 (6 bases). The ends were cut back, 0 bases at V and 4 bases at J, with 14 bases in the middle. CDR3 length: 15 residues. CDR1 is SGHRS and CDR2 is YFSETQ in the germline V gene. The CDR3 protein is CASSLVGRDGYEQYF. The CDR3 bases are TGCGCCAGCAGCTTGGTGGGGCGGGATGGGTACGAGCAGTACTTC.

The V gene is TRBV19, the J gene TRBJ2-7; D remains unclear. The CDR3 runs to 13 residues. Per the germline V gene, CDR1 is LNHDA and CDR2 is SQIVND (reference sequence). Trimming pared 3 bases from V and 0 bases from J, leaving 6 bases between. This CDR3 reads CASSMGRSYEQYF. CDR3 nucleotide sequence: TGTGCCAGTAGTATGGGCCGCTCCTACGAGCAGTACTTC.

The chain links TRBV6-5 to TRBJ1-5, with D tentatively TRBD1 (5 bases). CDR1 is MNHEY and CDR2 is SVGAGI in the germline V gene. The CDR3 has 13 amino acids. Trimming pared 6 bases from V and 6 bases from J, leaving 12 bases between. DNA for the CDR3: TGTGCCAGCAGGGGGGGGTTAGGTCAGCCCCAGCATTTT. Protein product: CASRGGLGQPQHF.

The chain carries TRBV30 and TRBJ2-1; D call uncertain. The CDR3 contains 15 residues. CDR1 and CDR2 (germline): GTSNPN, SVGIG (reference sequence). V was clipped by 8 bases and J by 5 bases, with 22 bases between them. CDR3 nucleotide sequence: TGTGCCCGAATATCCCCGGCCTCCGGAGACAATGAGCAGTTCTTC. Translation: CARISPASGDNEQFF.

The chain couples TRBV4-3 to TRBJ2-7, with TRBD1 matching over 9 bases. Germline loops: CDR1 LGHNA, CDR2 YSLEER. The CDR3 loop spans 15 amino acids. The V segment lost 1 base and the J segment 4 bases; nucleotides outside the gene matches: 5. CDR3 nucleotide sequence: TGCGCCAGCAGCCAAGTACCGGGACAGGGATACGAGCAGTACTTC. This gives the protein CASSQVPGQGYEQYF.

This clone was seen just once. V is TRBV6-1 and J is TRBJ2-7; D possibly corresponds to TRBD2 (6 bases). Trimming left V 7 bases short and J 2 bases short, with 12 bases between. Germline CDR1 MNHNS, CDR2 SASEGT. This CDR3 has 13 amino acids. The CDR3: CASTGGPAYEQYF. The CDR3 region has the DNA TGTGCCAGCACCGGGGGACCAGCCTACGAGCAGTACTTC.

The gene calls are TRBV19 and TRBJ2-1; no definite D call. Germline V gene data show CDR1 as LNHDA and CDR2 as SQIVND (reference sequence). Trimming left V 1 base short and J 4 bases short, with 5 bases between. The CDR3 has 13 residues. CDR3 bases: TGTGCCAGTAGTATAGGCGAATACAATGAGCAGTTCTTC. Its protein product is CASSIGEYNEQFF.

In its sample, this clone was seen once. The genes are TRBV7-9 and TRBJ1-3; perhaps TRBD1 as D (5 bases). Trimming pared 5 bases from V and 3 bases from J, leaving 11 bases between. Germline V gene lookup returns CDR1 SEHNR and CDR2 FQNEAQ (reference sequence). The CDR3 covers 14 residues. CDR3 in amino acids: CASSLGGFGNTIYF. The CDR3 bases are TGTGCCAGCAGCCTCGGGGGTTTTGGAAACACCATATATTTT.

This clone was detected only once. The V call is TRBV4-3, the J call TRBJ1-1, with D uncertain. Looked up from germline, CDR1 is LGHNA and CDR2 is YSLEER. The CDR3 covers 13 residues. V lost 2 bases and J lost 3, with 7 bases in between. CDR3 bases: TGCGCCAGCAGCCAATTGCAGGACACTGAAGCTTTCTTT. Amino acids: CASSQLQDTEAFF.